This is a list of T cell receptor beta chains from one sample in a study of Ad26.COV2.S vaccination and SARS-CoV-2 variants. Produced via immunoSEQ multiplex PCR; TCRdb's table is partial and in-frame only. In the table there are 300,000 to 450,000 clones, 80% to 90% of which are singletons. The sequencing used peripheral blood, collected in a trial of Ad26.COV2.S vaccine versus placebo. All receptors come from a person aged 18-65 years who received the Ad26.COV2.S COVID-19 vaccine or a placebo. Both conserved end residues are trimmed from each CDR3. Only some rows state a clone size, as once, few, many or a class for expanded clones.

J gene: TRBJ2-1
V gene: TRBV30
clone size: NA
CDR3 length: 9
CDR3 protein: AWSRERKEF

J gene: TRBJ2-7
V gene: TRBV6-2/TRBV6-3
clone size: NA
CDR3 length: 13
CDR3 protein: ASSYSRGQSAEQY

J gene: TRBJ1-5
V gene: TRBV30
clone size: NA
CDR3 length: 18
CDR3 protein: AWSVRRGTGAIRINQPQH

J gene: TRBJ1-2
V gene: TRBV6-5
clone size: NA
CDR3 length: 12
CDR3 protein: ASSYSARVYGYT

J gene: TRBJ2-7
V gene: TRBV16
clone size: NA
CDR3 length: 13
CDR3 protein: ASSPAADRFYEQY

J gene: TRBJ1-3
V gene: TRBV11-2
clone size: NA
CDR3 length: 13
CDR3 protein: ASSPTMAQGFTIY

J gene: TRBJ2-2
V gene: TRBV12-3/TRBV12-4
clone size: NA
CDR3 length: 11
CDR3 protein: ASSFQGNGELF

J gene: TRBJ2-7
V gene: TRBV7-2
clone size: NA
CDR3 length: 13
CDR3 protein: ASSLTRDLSYEQY

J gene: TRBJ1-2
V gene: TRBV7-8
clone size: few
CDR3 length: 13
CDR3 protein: ASSIRTGANYGYT

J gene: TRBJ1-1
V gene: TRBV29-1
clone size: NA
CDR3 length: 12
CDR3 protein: SVNRGRPGGEAF

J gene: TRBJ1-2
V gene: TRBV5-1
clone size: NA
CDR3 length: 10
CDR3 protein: ASSFDRAGYT

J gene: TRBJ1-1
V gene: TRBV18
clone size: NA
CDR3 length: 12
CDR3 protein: ASSPDSSGIEAF

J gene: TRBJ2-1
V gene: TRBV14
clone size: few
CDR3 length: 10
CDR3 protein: ASSPLGAGQF

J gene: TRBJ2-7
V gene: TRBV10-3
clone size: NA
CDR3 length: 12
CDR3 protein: ATTSTAGYYEQY

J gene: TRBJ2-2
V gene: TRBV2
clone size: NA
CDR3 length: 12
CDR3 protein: ASRGAGATGELF

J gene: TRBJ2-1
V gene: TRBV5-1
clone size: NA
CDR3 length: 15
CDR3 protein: ASSLRDWRSSYNEQF

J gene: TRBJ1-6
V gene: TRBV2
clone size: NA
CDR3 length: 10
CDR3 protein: ASSRGVSPLH

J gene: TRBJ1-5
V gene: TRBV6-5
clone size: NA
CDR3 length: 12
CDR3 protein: ASRRAAGSQPQH

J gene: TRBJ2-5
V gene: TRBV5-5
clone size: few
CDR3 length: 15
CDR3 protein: ASSLGVAGGTQETQY

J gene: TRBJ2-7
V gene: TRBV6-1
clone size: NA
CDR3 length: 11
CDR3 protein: ASSESEGLEQY

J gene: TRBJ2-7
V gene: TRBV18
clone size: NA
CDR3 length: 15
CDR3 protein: ASSPPSSGRISYEQY

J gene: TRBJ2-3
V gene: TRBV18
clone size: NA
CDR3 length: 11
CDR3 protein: ASSPTGSDTQY

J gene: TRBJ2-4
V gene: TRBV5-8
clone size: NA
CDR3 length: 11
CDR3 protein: ASRVRGANIQY

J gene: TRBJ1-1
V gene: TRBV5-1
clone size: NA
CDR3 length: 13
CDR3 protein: ASSGQPGTAQEAF

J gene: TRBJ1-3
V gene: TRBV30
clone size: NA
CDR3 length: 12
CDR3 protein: AWRTASSGNTIY

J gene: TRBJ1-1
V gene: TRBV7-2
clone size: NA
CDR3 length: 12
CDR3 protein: ASIPRDYYTEAF

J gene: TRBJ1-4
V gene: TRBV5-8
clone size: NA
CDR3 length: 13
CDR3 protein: ASSAGQRKNEKLF

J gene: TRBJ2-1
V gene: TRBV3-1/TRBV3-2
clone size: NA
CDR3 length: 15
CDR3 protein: ASSQSSSPRGYNEQF

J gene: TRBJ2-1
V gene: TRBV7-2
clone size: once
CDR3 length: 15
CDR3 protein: ASSLGDRSNSYNEQF

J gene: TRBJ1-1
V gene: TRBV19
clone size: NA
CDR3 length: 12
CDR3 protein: ASSASRGVTEAF

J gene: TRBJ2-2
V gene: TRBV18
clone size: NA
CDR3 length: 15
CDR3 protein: ASSPKTGTPNTGELF

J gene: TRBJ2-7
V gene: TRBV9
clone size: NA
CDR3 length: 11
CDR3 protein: ASSLTGGYEQY

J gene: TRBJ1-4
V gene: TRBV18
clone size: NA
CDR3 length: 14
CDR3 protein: ASSPFAGDINEKLF

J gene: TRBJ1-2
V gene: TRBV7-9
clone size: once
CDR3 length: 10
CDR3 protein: ASSRDSYGYT

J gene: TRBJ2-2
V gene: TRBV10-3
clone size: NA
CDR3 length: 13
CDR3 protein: AIRTGQENTGELF

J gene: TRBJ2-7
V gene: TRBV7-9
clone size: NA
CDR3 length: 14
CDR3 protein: ASSLAIEFLGSEQY

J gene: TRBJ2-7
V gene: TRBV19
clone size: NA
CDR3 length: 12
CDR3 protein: ASSIGLAVYEQY

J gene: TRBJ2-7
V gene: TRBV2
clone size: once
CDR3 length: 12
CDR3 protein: ASSETETSYEQY

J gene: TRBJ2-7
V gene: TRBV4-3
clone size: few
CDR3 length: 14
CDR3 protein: ASSQDTSGSSYEQY

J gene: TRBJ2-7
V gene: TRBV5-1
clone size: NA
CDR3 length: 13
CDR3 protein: ASSSASGGSYEQY

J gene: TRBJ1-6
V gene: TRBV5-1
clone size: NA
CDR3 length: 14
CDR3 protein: ASSLTPNQPDSPLH

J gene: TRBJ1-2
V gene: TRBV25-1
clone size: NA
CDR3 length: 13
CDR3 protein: ASSGTGGRSYGHT

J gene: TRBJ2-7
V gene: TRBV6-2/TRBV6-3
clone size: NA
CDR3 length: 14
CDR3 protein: ASSYSKEPFSYEQY

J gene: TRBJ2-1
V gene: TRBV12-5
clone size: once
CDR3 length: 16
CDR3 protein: ASGFGSGGGLGYNEQF

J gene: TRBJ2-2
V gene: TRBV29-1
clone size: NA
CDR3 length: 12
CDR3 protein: SVEDLQVTGELF

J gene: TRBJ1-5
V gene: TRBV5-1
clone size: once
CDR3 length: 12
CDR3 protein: ASSPGTGNQPQH

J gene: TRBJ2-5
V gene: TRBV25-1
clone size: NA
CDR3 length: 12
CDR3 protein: ASSESPGGETQY

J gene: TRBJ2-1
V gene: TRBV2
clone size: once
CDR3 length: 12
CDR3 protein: ASGQGITYNEQF

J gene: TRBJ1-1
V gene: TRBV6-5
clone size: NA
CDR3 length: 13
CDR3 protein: ASSYHRGAKTEAF